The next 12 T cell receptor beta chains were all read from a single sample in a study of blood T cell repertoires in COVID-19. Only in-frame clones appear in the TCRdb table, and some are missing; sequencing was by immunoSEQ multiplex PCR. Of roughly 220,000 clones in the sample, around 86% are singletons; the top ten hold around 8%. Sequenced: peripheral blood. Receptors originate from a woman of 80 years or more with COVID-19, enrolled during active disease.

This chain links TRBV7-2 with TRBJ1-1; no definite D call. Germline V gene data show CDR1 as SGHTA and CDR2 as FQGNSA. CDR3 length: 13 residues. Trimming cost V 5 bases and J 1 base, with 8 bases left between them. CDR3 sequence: CASSNPSNTEAFF. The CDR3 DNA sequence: TGTGCCAGCAGCAATCCATCGAACACTGAAGCTTTCTTT.

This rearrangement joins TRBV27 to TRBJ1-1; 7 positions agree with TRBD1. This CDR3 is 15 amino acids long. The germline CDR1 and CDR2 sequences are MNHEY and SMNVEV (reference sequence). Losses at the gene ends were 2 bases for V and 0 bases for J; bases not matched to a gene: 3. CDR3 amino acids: CASSLTGVLNTEAFF. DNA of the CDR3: TGTGCCAGCAGTTTAACAGGGGTTTTGAACACTGAAGCTTTCTTT.

DNA of the CDR3: TGTGCCAGCAGTACAGGGTCCTCCTATGGCTACACCTTC. Protein sequence: CASSTGSSYGYTF. V usage is TRBV7-3 and J usage is TRBJ1-2, with D tentatively TRBD1 (6 bases). The CDR3 runs to 13 residues. Trimming took 6 bases from V and 4 from J, leaving 12 bases between them. Germline values: CDR1 SGHTA, CDR2 FQGTGA. The full variable domain, completed using reference TRBV7-3 and TRBJ1-2, is GAGVSQTPSNKVTEKGKYVELRCDPISGHTALYWYRQSLGQGPEFLIYFQGTGAADDSGLPNDRFFAVRPEGSVSTLKIQRTERGDSAVYLCASSTGSSYGYTFGSGTRLTVV.

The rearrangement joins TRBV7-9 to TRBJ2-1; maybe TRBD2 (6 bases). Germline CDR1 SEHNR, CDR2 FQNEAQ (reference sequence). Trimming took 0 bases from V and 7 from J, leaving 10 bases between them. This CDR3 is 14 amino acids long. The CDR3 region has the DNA TGTGCCAGCAGCTTAGCGGGACTTTCTAATGAGCAGTTCTTC. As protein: CASSLAGLSNEQFF.

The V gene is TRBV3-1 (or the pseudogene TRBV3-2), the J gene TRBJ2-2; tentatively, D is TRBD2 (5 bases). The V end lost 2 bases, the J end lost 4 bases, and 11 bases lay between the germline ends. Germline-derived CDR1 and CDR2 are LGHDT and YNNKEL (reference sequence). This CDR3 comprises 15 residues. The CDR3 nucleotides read TGTGCCAGCAGCCAAAGAACGGGGTTCACCGGGGAGCTGTTTTTT. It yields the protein CASSQRTGFTGELFF.

The CDR3 DNA reads as TGTGCCAGCAGTTTAAGGACAGGGACAAATTCACCCCTCCACTTT. This gives the protein CASSLRTGTNSPLHF. The chain recombines TRBV27 with TRBJ1-6; 8 nucleotides align to TRBD1. The CDR3 has 15 residues. Germline CDR1 and CDR2: MNHEY and SMNVEV (reference sequence). V lost 2 bases to trimming and J lost 7 bases; unmatched junction nucleotides: 4.

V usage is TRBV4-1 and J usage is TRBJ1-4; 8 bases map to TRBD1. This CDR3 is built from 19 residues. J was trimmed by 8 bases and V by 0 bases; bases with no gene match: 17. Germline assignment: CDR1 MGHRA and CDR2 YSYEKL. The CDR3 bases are TGCGCCAGCAGCCAAGAAATTGGCAGGGGGCTACTCTCTCACGAAAAACTGTTTTTT. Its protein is CASSQEIGRGLLSHEKLFF.

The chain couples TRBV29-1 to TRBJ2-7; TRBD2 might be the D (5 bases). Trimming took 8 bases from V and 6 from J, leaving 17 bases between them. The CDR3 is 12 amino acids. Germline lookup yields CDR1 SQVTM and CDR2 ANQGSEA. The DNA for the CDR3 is TGCAGCACCCAGGATCGGGGAGCCGAGCAGTACTTC. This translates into CSTQDRGAEQYF.

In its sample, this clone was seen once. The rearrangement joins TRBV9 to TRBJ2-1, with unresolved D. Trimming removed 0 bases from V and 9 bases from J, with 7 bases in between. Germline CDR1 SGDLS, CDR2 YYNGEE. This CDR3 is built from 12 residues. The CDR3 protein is CASSVGAAEQFF. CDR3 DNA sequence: TGTGCCAGCAGCGTAGGAGCTGCTGAGCAGTTCTTC.

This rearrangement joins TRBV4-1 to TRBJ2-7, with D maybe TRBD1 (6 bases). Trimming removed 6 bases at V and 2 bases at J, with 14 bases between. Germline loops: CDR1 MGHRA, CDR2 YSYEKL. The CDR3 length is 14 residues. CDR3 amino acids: CASSRPGQTYEQYF. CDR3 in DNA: TGCGCCAGCAGTAGACCGGGACAAACCTACGAGCAGTACTTC.

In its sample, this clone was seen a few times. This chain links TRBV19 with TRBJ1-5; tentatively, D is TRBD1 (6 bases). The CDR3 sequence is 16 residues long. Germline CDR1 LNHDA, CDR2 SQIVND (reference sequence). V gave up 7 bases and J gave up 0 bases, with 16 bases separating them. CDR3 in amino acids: CASTLGQSLSNQPQHF. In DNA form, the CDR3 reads TGTGCCAGTACCCTCGGACAGTCACTTAGCAATCAGCCCCAGCATTTT.

For the CDR3, the DNA is TGTGCCACCAGTGAAACAGGGAGTCTCTCCTACGAGCAGTACTTC. Its protein product is CATSETGSLSYEQYF. The chain links TRBV24-1 to TRBJ2-7; D is perhaps TRBD1 (6 bases). V was clipped by 4 bases and J by 0 bases, with 12 bases between them. This CDR3 has 15 amino acids. The germline V gene encodes CDR1 KGHDR and CDR2 SFDVKD.